The following is a T cell receptor beta chain sequence with its context. These data originate in a study of blood T cell repertoires in COVID-19. Background on the study: Collection of acute and convalescent COVID-19 samples took place in the United States, Italy and Spain.

The CDR3 is 16 residues long. Trimming took off 1 base at V and 5 bases at J, with 17 bases between the two ends. In the original analysis: The assay estimated nucleated cells by amplifying reference gene primers. Profiled with immunoSEQ multiplex PCR; TCRdb holds only in-frame clones, not every one. That table gives V, J and clone size, and the DNA gave D and trimming. Here the sample spans about 61,000 clones, roughly three quarters being singletons. The chain couples TRBV23-1 to TRBJ1-2; possibly TRBD1 for D (5 bases). TRBV23-1 is an ORF; its function is uncertain. The source is a woman between 65 and 79 years old with acute or convalescent COVID-19. The sequencing input was peripheral blood. CDR3 amino acids: CASSQLAWTPCYGYTF. CDR3 DNA: TGCGCCAGCAGTCAATTGGCCTGGACACCATGTTATGGCTACACCTTC.